These T cell receptor beta chains were read from a single sample in a study of identifying expanded T cells in peripheral blood. Some clones are missing from TCRdb's copy, which holds only in-frame ones; the method was immunoSEQ multiplex PCR. The sample yields about 130,000 clones, about 86% seen once. What was sequenced was blood. These TCRs come from a person aged 18 to 75 in good health. Each CDR3 is given with its conserved first and last residue. Fields, in order: V gene, CDR3 protein.

v_call: TRBV4-2
cdr3_aa: CASSQEVTRLGTEAFF

v_call: TRBV4-1
cdr3_aa: CASSPAASSGNTIYF

v_call: TRBV19
cdr3_aa: CASSMYSGRNTGELFF

v_call: TRBV5-1
cdr3_aa: CASRGGRGRRFENTEAFF

v_call: TRBV25-1
cdr3_aa: CASSKGEGSGQPQHF

v_call: TRBV6-1
cdr3_aa: CASSRGKVDYGYTF

v_call: TRBV27
cdr3_aa: CASSSLGTGVLEQYF

v_call: TRBV18
cdr3_aa: CASSPPGFRLNTEAFF

v_call: TRBV11-2
cdr3_aa: CASSSGLGGTGFAEQYF

v_call: TRBV7-3
cdr3_aa: CASSLQEGNEQFF

v_call: TRBV7-6
cdr3_aa: CASSLRTGALLTGELFF

v_call: TRBV7-2
cdr3_aa: CASSLIDSYEQYF

v_call: TRBV10-3
cdr3_aa: CATRQGATGELFF

v_call: TRBV7-9
cdr3_aa: CASSLGTGGLDEQYF